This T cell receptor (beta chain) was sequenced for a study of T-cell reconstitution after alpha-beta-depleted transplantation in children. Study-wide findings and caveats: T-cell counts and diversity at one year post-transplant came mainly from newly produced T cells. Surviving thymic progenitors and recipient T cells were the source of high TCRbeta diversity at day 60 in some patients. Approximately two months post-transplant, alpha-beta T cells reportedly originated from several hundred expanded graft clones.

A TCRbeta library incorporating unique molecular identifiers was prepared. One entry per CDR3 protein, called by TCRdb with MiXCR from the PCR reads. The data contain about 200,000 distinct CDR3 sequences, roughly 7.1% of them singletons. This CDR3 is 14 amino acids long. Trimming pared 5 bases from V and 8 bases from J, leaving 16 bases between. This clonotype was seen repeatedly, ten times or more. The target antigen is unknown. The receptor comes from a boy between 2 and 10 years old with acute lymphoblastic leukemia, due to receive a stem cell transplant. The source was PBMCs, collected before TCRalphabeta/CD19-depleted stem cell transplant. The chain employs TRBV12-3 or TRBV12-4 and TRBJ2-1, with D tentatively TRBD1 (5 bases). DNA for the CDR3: TGTGCCAGCAGTGACCCCAGGGAAATATATGAGCAGTTCTTC. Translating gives CASSDPREIYEQFF.